These 20 T cell receptor beta chains share one sample of origin, sequenced in a study of OX40 agonist ivuxolimab in advanced cancers. Clones were sequenced by immunoSEQ multiplex PCR, and TCRdb holds only the in-frame ones, with some missing. This table has around 20,000 clones, under 80% appearing once. Sequencing was performed on CD4+ or CD8+ T cells sorted from blood, taken in a trial of the OX40 agonist ivuxolimab. The receptors shown here come from an adult with an advanced solid tumor such as melanoma, head and neck, liver or kidney cancer.

This sequence joins TRBV27 and TRBJ2-3, with D possibly called TRBD1 or TRBD2 (5 bases each). The germline gives CDR1 MNHEY, CDR2 SMNVEV (reference sequence). The CDR3 runs 14 residues. Trimming took off 4 bases at V and 5 bases at J, with 13 bases between the two ends. DNA of the CDR3: TGTGCCAGCAGTTATTGGCAGGGAGAAGATACGCAGTATTTT. Amino acid sequence: CASSYWQGEDTQYF.

The chain joins TRBV7-3 to TRBJ2-7; TRBD2 matches at 8 bases. Germline CDR1 is SGHTA and CDR2 is FQGTGA. The CDR3 length is 13 residues. J gave up 2 bases and V 6 bases, and 3 bases lay outside the gene matches. The CDR3 here is CASSSGGPYEQYF. The CDR3 DNA is TGTGCCAGCAGTTCGGGGGGGCCCTACGAGCAGTACTTC.

The chain recombines TRBV19 with TRBJ2-3, with D perhaps assigned TRBD1 or TRBD2 (5 bases each). The CDR3 loop spans 15 amino acids. V dropped 1 base and J dropped 6 bases, with 14 bases sitting between them. Germline assignment: CDR1 LNHDA and CDR2 SQIVND (reference sequence). CDR3 sequence: CASSIAVSGRDTQYF. The CDR3 coding sequence is TGTGCCAGTAGTATAGCAGTCTCGGGGCGGGATACGCAGTATTTT. Full variable domain (remainder filled in from reference TRBV19 and TRBJ2-3): DGGITQSPKYLFRKEGQNVTLSCEQNLNHDAMYWYRQDPGQGLRLIYYSQIVNDFQKGDIAEGYSVSREKKESFPLTVTSAQKNPTAFYLCASSIAVSGRDTQYFGPGTRLTVL.

The gene calls are TRBV5-1 and TRBJ2-5; D not resolved. This CDR3 is built from 11 residues. The V gene lost 4 bases and the J gene lost 1 base, with 2 bases spanning the gap. Germline V gene data show CDR1 as SGHRS and CDR2 as YFSETQ. The CDR3 bases are TGCGCCAGCAGCGCCCAAGAGACCCAGTACTTC. This gives the protein CASSAQETQYF.

The V call is TRBV7-3, the J call TRBJ2-1, with 8 bases aligning to TRBD2. Germline V lookup: CDR1 SGHTA, CDR2 FQGTGA. Trimming at V came to 4 bases and at J to 9 bases, leaving 11 bases not matched to a gene. CDR3 length equals 15 residues. The CDR3 DNA reads TGTGCCAGCAGCTGGGGACTAGACAAAAAGGGTGAGCAGTTCTTC. This gives the protein CASSWGLDKKGEQFF.

The CDR3 nucleotides read TGTGCCAGCAGTGAATGGAGCAGCTCGGCGTATGGTGGTGAAAAACTGTTTTTT. Translation: CASSEWSSSAYGGEKLFF. The gene calls are TRBV25-1 and TRBJ1-4; unclear D gene. V lost 1 base, J lost 7 bases, and 22 bases lay in between. This CDR3 is 18 amino acids long. Germline CDR1 reads MGHDK; CDR2 reads SYGVNS. The variable domain in full, with the rest retrieved from reference TRBV25-1 and TRBJ1-4, is EADIYQTPRYLVIGTGKKITLECSQTMGHDKMYWYQQDPGMELHLIHYSYGVNSTEKGDLSSESTVSRIRTEHFPLTLESARPSHTSQYLCASSEWSSSAYGGEKLFFGSGTQLSVL.

The CDR3 protein is CASSSQQGRYGYTF. The DNA of the CDR3 is TGTGCCAGCAGCTCCCAACAGGGCCGCTATGGCTACACCTTC. This chain joins TRBV7-2 and TRBJ1-2, with D possibly matching TRBD1 (6 bases). The CDR3 runs to 14 residues. Germline CDR1 SGHTA, CDR2 FQGNSA. Trimming cost V 4 bases and J 4 bases, with 13 bases left between them.

J is TRBJ1-2 and V is TRBV19; D is ambiguous. The germline V gene encodes CDR1 LNHDA and CDR2 SQIVND (reference sequence). Trimming removed 4 bases at V and 2 bases at J, with 8 bases between. This CDR3 is built from 13 residues. CDR3 protein: CASSTIGNYGYTF. CDR3 coding DNA: TGTGCCAGTAGTACGATAGGAAACTATGGCTACACCTTC.

The J gene is TRBJ2-1, the V gene TRBV10-1; 10 bases are a match to TRBD1. This CDR3 has 15 residues. CDR1 is WNHNN, CDR2 SYGVQD, per germline (reference sequence). With V trimmed by 2 bases and J by 7 bases, 5 bases remained unmatched. The CDR3 loop reads CASSERQGARNEQFF. For the CDR3, the DNA is TGCGCCAGCAGTGAGAGACAGGGGGCGAGGAATGAGCAGTTCTTC.

The V gene is TRBV15, the J gene TRBJ2-3; 10 bases are shared with TRBD1. CDR3 length: 16 amino acids. From germline, CDR1 is LNHNV and CDR2 YYDKDF (reference sequence). V gave up 0 bases and J gave up 6 bases; unmatched junction bases: 6. CDR3 DNA sequence: TGTGCCACCAGCAGAGACTCCGGGACAGGGGTGGATACGCAGTATTTT. Encoded protein: CATSRDSGTGVDTQYF.

In this sample, this clone turned up once. The chain has TRBV7-9 and TRBJ1-5; D may be TRBD1 (6 bases). Germline values: CDR1 SEHNR, CDR2 FQNEAQ (reference sequence). The V and J ends lost 4 bases and 3 bases respectively, with 16 bases between them. This CDR3 comprises 16 residues. The CDR3, as DNA: TGTGCCAGCAGCTCATTGACAGGCACCCCCAATCAGCCCCAGCATTTT. Its protein is CASSSLTGTPNQPQHF.

In this sample, this clone turned up a few times. This chain uses TRBV5-1 with TRBJ1-3, with a possible D match to TRBD1 (5 bases). The germline V gene encodes CDR1 SGHRS and CDR2 YFSETQ. V was trimmed by 4 bases and J by 0 bases, leaving 17 bases between them. The CDR3 covers 17 residues. CDR3 residues: CASSRTGTSTSGNTIYF. CDR3 DNA: TGCGCCAGCAGCCGGACTGGGACGTCTACCTCTGGAAACACCATATATTTT. The full variable domain, in which reference TRBV5-1 and TRBJ1-3 provide the parts outside the CDR3, is KAGVTQTPRYLIKTRGQQVTLSCSPISGHRSVSWYQQTPGQGLQFLFEYFSETQRNKGNFPGRFSGRQFSNSRSEMNVSTLELGDSALYLCASSRTGTSTSGNTIYFGEGSWLTVV.

The chain combines TRBV5-1 with TRBJ2-5; D unresolved. This CDR3 comprises 11 residues. Germline CDR1 and CDR2: SGHRS and YFSETQ. Trimming removed 4 bases from V and 9 bases from J, with 10 bases in between. CDR3 protein: CASSGSMAQYF. The CDR3 DNA sequence: TGCGCCAGCAGCGGATCTATGGCCCAGTACTTC.

The chain links TRBV2 to TRBJ2-5, with unresolved D. This CDR3 is built from 15 residues. Germline V CDR1 and CDR2: SNHLY, FYNNEI. Deletions cut 1 base from V and 0 bases from J, with 9 bases between. Here the CDR3 reads CASSEVAPYQETQYF. The CDR3 nucleotides are TGTGCCAGCAGTGAAGTGGCACCCTACCAAGAGACCCAGTACTTC.

This clone was observed once. The chain uses TRBV18 and TRBJ2-3, with 8 bases identical to TRBD1. V dropped 6 bases and J dropped 2; count of bases not matched to a gene: 10. The CDR3 extends over 16 amino acids. Germline lookup yields CDR1 KGHSH and CDR2 LQKENI. The CDR3 DNA follows: TGTGCCAGCTCCCAGGGGGCTCAGGGGCCCACAGATACGCAGTATTTT. Residues: CASSQGAQGPTDTQYF.

V usage is TRBV4-3 and J usage is TRBJ1-6; 10 nucleotides agree with TRBD1. J gave up 8 bases and V 5 bases, and 6 bases lay outside the gene matches. This CDR3 contains 15 residues. Germline V gene sequence: CDR1 LGHNA, CDR2 YSLEER. The CDR3 DNA reads TGCGCCAGCAGCAGCTCCGGGACAGGGGATTCACCCCTCCACTTT. It codes for CASSSSGTGDSPLHF.

The chain uses TRBV5-4 and TRBJ2-1; 9 nucleotides agree with TRBD2. CDR1 and CDR2 from the germline V gene are SGHNT and YYREEE (reference sequence). Losses at the gene ends were 4 bases for V and 0 bases for J; bases not matched to a gene: 8. The CDR3 covers 17 residues. The CDR3 DNA follows: TGTGCCAGCAGCCCCATTAGCGGGGGCAGCTCCTACAATGAGCAGTTCTTC. It codes for CASSPISGGSSYNEQFF.

The chain carries TRBV10-3 and TRBJ1-2; 10 bases match TRBD1. The junction had 3 bases not matched to a gene; V was cut back by 4 bases and J by 4 bases. CDR1 is ENHRY and CDR2 is SYGVKD in the germline V gene. CDR3 length: 14 amino acids. The CDR3 sequence is CAISGDRGIYGYTF. As DNA, the CDR3 is TGTGCCATCAGTGGGGACAGGGGTATCTATGGCTACACCTTC.

By share, this clone counts as large. The gene calls are TRBV19 and TRBJ1-2; possible D gene TRBD1, 6 bases. CDR1 and CDR2 (germline): LNHDA, SQIVND (reference sequence). Trimming left V 0 bases short and J 7 bases short, with 12 bases between. There are 14 residues in the CDR3. The CDR3 DNA sequence: TGTGCCAGTAGTATAGAGATACAGGGAGGTGGCTACACCTTC. Translation gives CASSIEIQGGGYTF.

The gene calls are TRBV4-1 and TRBJ2-7; 7 bases agree with TRBD2. J gave up 7 bases and V 2 bases, and 14 bases lay outside the gene matches. Germline assignment: CDR1 MGHRA and CDR2 YSYEKL. The CDR3 sequence is 16 residues long. The CDR3 is CASSQQLTGPAGEQYF. The CDR3 DNA sequence: TGCGCCAGCAGCCAACAATTAACGGGGCCAGCGGGGGAGCAGTACTTC.